One T cell receptor beta chain is described in this entry. Its antigen is currently unknown. This record comes from a study of OX40 agonist ivuxolimab in advanced cancers. About the research overall: Dose-escalation patients were diagnosed with hepatocellular carcinoma, melanoma, renal cell cancer or head and neck cancer. Participants could have had prior anti-PD-1, anti-PD-L1 or anti-CTLA-4 therapy, and more than 35% had some.

Study-wide results and limits: The study found that CD8+ T cells averaged more expanded clones than CD4+. Normalized T-cell clonal expansion was also low in some nonresponders.

Sequencing was performed with immunoSEQ multiplex PCR; in TCRdb, only in-frame clones are kept and a portion is missing. The repertoire holds about 21,000 clones, with approximately 86% as singletons. Trimming removed 5 bases from V and 1 base from J; junction bases left unmatched: 6. The CDR3 runs to 15 residues. CDR1 and CDR2 from the germline V gene are SGHAT and FQNNGV. The sequencing here drew on CD4+ or CD8+ T cells sorted from blood, taken in a trial of the OX40 agonist ivuxolimab. This chain connects TRBV11-2 to TRBJ1-1; TRBD1 agrees at 8 bases. This TCR was sampled from an adult with an advanced solid tumor such as melanoma, head and neck, liver or kidney cancer. CDR3 sequence reads: CASSRGQGRNTEAFF. The CDR3, as DNA: TGTGCCAGCAGCCGAGGACAGGGCCGGAACACTGAAGCTTTCTTT.